This entry concerns a single T cell receptor beta chain. One end of the junction does not line up with germline, which may come from a read error. Germline lookup yields CDR1 LNHNV and CDR2 YYDKDF (reference sequence). CDR3 length: 15 residues. The record originates from a study of cytomegalovirus exposure and HLA in healthy donors. Study overall: A prior study identified 90 million to 120 million unique TCR beta sequences from around 180 million T cells.

The study ran its PCR with 60 Vbeta and 13 Jbeta primers. Libraries were prepared by immunoSEQ multiplex PCR; TCRdb keeps only in-frame clonotypes and omits some of them. The table lists roughly 120,000 clones, about 76% of them singletons, with approximately 6.3% in the top ten. The rearrangement links TRBV15 to TRBJ1-2; D uncertain. Sequencing was carried out using PBMCs. This clonotype was obtained from a man aged 35 to 55 in good health and CMV-seropositive. The CDR3 loop is CATSRPREFGYGCTF. The CDR3, as DNA: TGTGCCACCAGCAGACCAAGGGAGTTCGGATATGGCTGCACCTTC. The full variable domain, with the rest looked up from reference TRBV15 and TRBJ1-2, is DAMVIQNPRYQVTQFGKPVTLSCSQTLNHNVMYWYQQKSSQAPKLLFHYYDKDFNNEADTPDNFQSRRPNTSFCFLDIRSPGLGDTAMYLCATSRPREFGYGCTFGSGTRLTVV.